These T cell receptor beta chains were read from a single sample in a study of OX40 agonist ivuxolimab in advanced cancers. TCRdb's table, derived via immunoSEQ multiplex PCR, lists solely in-frame clones and lacks some. The sample has about 68,000 clones, roughly 84% seen once; the top ten hold under 1.5%. The specimen was CD4+ or CD8+ T cells sorted from blood, collected in a trial of the OX40 agonist ivuxolimab. The source is an adult with an advanced solid tumor such as melanoma, head and neck, liver or kidney cancer. The CDR3 runs from the conserved cysteine through the conserved F or W. D genes are given only for firm matches. Some rows have no size entry. The others give once, few or many, or a class for an expanded clone.

v_call	j_call	d_call	clone_size	cdr3_aa	cdr3_nt
TRBV11-2	TRBJ2-3	.	.	CASVQFGGPRTDTQYF	TGTGCCAGCGTCCAATTCGGGGGACCTCGCACAGATACGCAGTATTTT
TRBV4-2	TRBJ1-2	TRBD1	few	CASSQGRTGSVANYGYTF	TGTGCCAGCAGCCAAGGTCGGACAGGGTCCGTCGCTAACTATGGCTACACCTTC
TRBV5-1	TRBJ1-6	TRBD1	.	CASRRDRVNSPLHF	TGCGCCAGCCGCCGGGACAGGGTTAATTCACCCCTCCACTTT
TRBV27	TRBJ2-5	.	few	CASSFRGGQETQYF	TGTGCCAGCAGTTTTCGTGGGGGGCAAGAGACCCAGTACTTC
TRBV19	TRBJ2-3	.	.	CASSAASTDTQYF	TGTGCCAGTAGTGCCGCCAGCACAGATACGCAGTATTTT
TRBV11-1	TRBJ1-3	.	.	CASSLAGQYSGNTIYF	TGTGCCAGCAGCTTAGCGGGCCAGTACTCTGGAAACACCATATATTTT
TRBV5-4	TRBJ2-4	.	.	CASSLGGAVAKNIQYF	TGTGCCAGCAGCTTGGGGGGGGCCGTAGCCAAAAACATTCAGTACTTC
TRBV19	TRBJ1-2	.	.	CASRTQGYGYTF	TGTGCCAGTAGAACTCAGGGGTATGGCTACACCTTC
TRBV18	TRBJ2-2	.	.	CASSPKGGGTGELFF	TGTGCCAGCTCACCCAAGGGAGGTGGAACCGGGGAGCTGTTTTTT
TRBV7-9	TRBJ2-1	.	.	CAVQAASYNEQFF	TGTGCCGTACAGGCTGCCTCCTACAATGAGCAGTTCTTC
TRBV11-2	TRBJ2-7	.	.	CASSLGDPWVGVTYEQYF	TGTGCCAGCAGCTTGGGTGACCCGTGGGTGGGGGTTACCTACGAGCAGTACTTC
TRBV28	TRBJ1-3	.	.	CASSTSLGFWGNTIYF	TGTGCCAGCAGTACCAGCTTGGGATTCTGGGGAAACACCATATATTTT
TRBV19	TRBJ2-7	.	.	CASSMGTGGPFNERYF	TGTGCCAGTAGTATGGGGACGGGGGGCCCTTTTAACGAGCGGTACTTC
TRBV5-1	TRBJ2-6	.	.	CASSLGDISGANVLTF	TGCGCCAGCAGCTTGGGGGACATCTCTGGGGCCAACGTCCTGACTTTC
TRBV29-1	TRBJ1-1	.	.	CSAQYGGTEAFF	TGCAGCGCCCAATATGGTGGCACTGAAGCTTTCTTT
TRBV7-6	TRBJ1-5	.	.	CASSLRYGQPQHF	TGTGCCAGCAGCTTAAGATATGGGCAGCCCCAGCATTTT
TRBV29-1	TRBJ1-1	TRBD1	.	CSVGGQGVGTEAFF	TGCAGCGTTGGGGGACAGGGGGTAGGCACTGAAGCTTTCTTT
TRBV28	TRBJ2-7	TRBD1	.	CASSPGQGYEQYF	TGTGCCAGCAGTCCTGGACAGGGCTACGAGCAGTACTTC
TRBV5-1	TRBJ2-5	TRBD1	.	CASSDDRAQETQYF	TGCGCCAGCAGCGACGACAGGGCGCAAGAGACCCAGTACTTC
TRBV2	TRBJ1-6	.	.	CASSVSEASSYNSPLHF	TGTGCCAGCAGTGTCTCGGAGGCTAGCTCCTATAATTCACCCCTCCACTTT
TRBV23-1	TRBJ2-1	.	.	CASRILSPPPGNEQFF	TGCGCCAGCAGAATTCTCAGTCCACCTCCGGGGAATGAGCAGTTCTTC
TRBV9	TRBJ2-7	TRBD2	.	CASSAGTSGAYEQYF	TGTGCCAGCAGCGCGGGGACTAGCGGGGCCTACGAGCAGTACTTC
TRBV7-2	TRBJ2-7	.	.	CASSPTGVGPYEQYF	TGTGCCAGCAGCCCAACAGGAGTAGGACCCTACGAGCAGTACTTC
TRBV28	TRBJ2-7	.	few	CASSIRKTREQYF	TGTGCCAGCAGTATTAGGAAAACTCGCGAGCAGTACTTC
TRBV28	TRBJ1-5	.	.	CASSLYQHQPQHF	TGTGCCAGCAGTTTATATCAACATCAGCCCCAGCATTTT
TRBV4-1	TRBJ2-3	.	.	CASSYPGQRTDTQYF	TGCGCCAGCAGTTACCCGGGACAACGCACAGATACGCAGTATTTT
TRBV7-8	TRBJ2-3	TRBD2	.	CASTPRTSGNGDTQYF	TGTGCCAGCACCCCTCGGACTAGCGGAAATGGAGATACGCAGTATTTT
TRBV5-6	TRBJ1-2	.	.	CASSVTGLAEYRYTF	TGTGCCAGCAGCGTTACAGGGTTAGCAGAGTATCGCTACACCTTC
TRBV5-1	TRBJ2-7	.	.	CASSLGRSYEQYF	TGCGCCAGCAGCTTGGGACGATCCTACGAGCAGTACTTC
TRBV11-2	TRBJ1-1	.	.	CASSPVTMNTEAFF	TGTGCCAGCAGCCCCGTCACTATGAACACTGAAGCTTTCTTT
TRBV28	TRBJ2-5	.	.	CASSAPLGEETQYF	TGTGCCAGCAGTGCCCCTTTAGGGGAAGAGACCCAGTACTTC
TRBV25-1	TRBJ1-1	.	once	CASSGARVGQGAFF	TGTGCCAGCAGTGGGGCACGGGTAGGCCAAGGAGCTTTCTTT
TRBV11-1	TRBJ2-4	.	few	CASSHWGGAKNIQYF	TGTGCCAGCAGCCACTGGGGAGGAGCCAAAAACATTCAGTACTTC
TRBV5-1	TRBJ1-2	TRBD1	.	CASSLTAVQGALVYGYTF	TGCGCCAGCAGCTTGACTGCTGTCCAGGGGGCTCTCGTCTATGGCTACACCTTC
TRBV10-3	TRBJ1-1	.	.	CAISDTVMNTEAFF	TGTGCCATCAGTGACACAGTCATGAACACTGAAGCTTTCTTT
TRBV6-1	TRBJ1-1	.	once	CASSEALGWAEAFF	TGTGCCAGCAGTGAAGCGCTGGGGTGGGCTGAAGCTTTCTTT
TRBV29-1	TRBJ2-3	TRBD2	.	CSVEPSGGPRPDTQYF	TGCAGCGTTGAACCTAGCGGGGGGCCCCGCCCAGATACGCAGTATTTT
TRBV5-4	TRBJ2-7	TRBD2	.	CASSLASGVYSYEQYF	TGTGCCAGCAGCTTGGCTAGCGGGGTCTACTCCTACGAGCAGTACTTC
TRBV15	TRBJ2-5	TRBD2	.	CATSSPRAGILETQYF	TGTGCCACCAGCTCCCCCAGAGCGGGGATCTTAGAGACCCAGTACTTC
TRBV14	TRBJ2-5	.	.	CASSQPQGSETQYF	TGTGCCAGCAGCCAACCTCAGGGTTCGGAGACCCAGTACTTC
TRBV5-8	TRBJ2-3	.	.	CASSLEETATDTQYF	TGTGCCAGCAGCTTGGAGGAGACAGCGACAGATACGCAGTATTTT
TRBV5-1	TRBJ2-7	TRBD1	.	CASSPSGTGRDEQYF	TGCGCCAGCTCCCCCTCCGGGACAGGGCGCGACGAGCAGTACTTC
TRBV7-2	TRBJ2-1	.	.	CASSFSEGLALYEQFF	TGTGCCAGCAGCTTCTCGGAGGGCCTAGCGCTGTATGAGCAGTTCTTC
TRBV18	TRBJ2-7	.	.	CASSLGRDYEQYF	TGTGCCAGCTCACTGGGACGCGACTACGAGCAGTACTTC
TRBV27	TRBJ2-3	.	.	CASSLSIRDTQYF	TGTGCCAGCAGCCTTAGTATCCGGGATACGCAGTATTTT
TRBV5-1	TRBJ1-2	TRBD1	few	CASSLASEGARGYTF	TGCGCCAGCAGCTTGGCAAGTGAGGGGGCGCGGGGCTACACCTTC
TRBV7-9	TRBJ1-6	.	few	CASSSSGSIINSPLHF	TGTGCCAGCAGCTCCTCGGGGTCGATTATTAATTCACCCCTCCACTTT
TRBV15	TRBJ2-5	.	.	CATSRDGGGVKETQYF	TGTGCCACCAGCAGAGATGGGGGCGGGGTAAAAGAGACCCAGTACTTC
TRBV5-1	TRBJ2-5	TRBD1	.	CASSVGHRDRWQETQYF	TGCGCCAGCAGCGTGGGTCACCGGGACAGGTGGCAAGAGACCCAGTACTTC
TRBV9	TRBJ1-4	.	.	CASSVDLSLATNEKLFF	TGTGCCAGCAGCGTAGATCTCTCCCTGGCAACTAATGAAAAACTGTTTTTT
TRBV5-6	TRBJ1-6	.	.	CASSFYRETYNSPLHF	TGTGCCAGCAGCTTCTACAGGGAGACATATAATTCACCCCTCCACTTT
TRBV6-5	TRBJ2-5	TRBD2	.	CASSYGTSEETQYF	TGTGCCAGCAGTTACGGGACTAGCGAAGAGACCCAGTACTTC
TRBV14	TRBJ2-3	.	.	CASSQDRNRMSVTQYF	TGTGCCAGCAGCCAAGATCGTAATAGGATGTCGGTTACGCAGTATTTT
TRBV5-1	TRBJ2-7	TRBD1	.	CASSLMGQGGEQYF	TGCGCCAGCAGCTTGATGGGACAGGGTGGAGAGCAGTACTTC
TRBV5-6	TRBJ2-7	TRBD1	once	CASSGPGQGVFEQYF	TGTGCCAGCAGCGGACCGGGACAGGGGGTTTTCGAGCAGTACTTC
TRBV6-1	TRBJ2-7	.	.	CASSPVHEQYF	TGTGCCAGCAGTCCAGTGCACGAGCAGTACTTC
TRBV19	TRBJ2-7	.	.	CASRVEGASSYEQYF	TGTGCCAGTAGAGTGGAGGGGGCCAGCTCCTACGAGCAGTACTTC
TRBV7-7	TRBJ2-6	TRBD2	.	CASSLGGPGANVLTF	TGTGCCAGCAGCTTGGGAGGGCCTGGGGCCAACGTCCTGACTTTC
TRBV7-9	TRBJ1-2	.	.	CASSNRAGANYGYTF	TGTGCCAGCAGCAACAGGGCCGGAGCTAACTATGGCTACACCTTC